The clone carrying this T cell receptor beta chain has at least ten counts. The antigen remains undetermined. Exclusion followed for patients with uncontrolled infection, other autoimmune disease, pregnancy or lactation. Diagnosing involved the use of clinical symptoms, serum thyroxine and TRAb, thyroid ultrasound and orbital computed tomography. The length of the CDR3 is 13 residues. The V end was cut by 8 bases, the J end by 7 bases, with 12 bases between. Per germline, CDR1 LNHNV and CDR2 YYDKDF (reference sequence). This record belongs to a study of T cells in Graves' hyperthyroidism and ophthalmopathy. General observations from the study: Most expanded thyroid clonotypes above 0.001 also appeared in blood. By a 13 V-J model, ophthalmopathy was set apart from stable hyperthyroidism.

RNA transcripts gave rise to amplified TCR beta CDR3 regions. First-round RT-PCR with HTBI primers amplified the TCR CDR3 region. TCRdb processed the multiplex PCR reads anew with MiXCR; each CDR3 protein has one entry. The sample lists more than 550,000 distinct CDR3 sequences; less than 45% were seen once. Sequencing used peripheral blood or thyroid tissue (not recorded which). The source of this sequence is an adult man with Graves' disease, either hyperthyroidism or ophthalmopathy (not recorded which). The V gene is TRBV15, the J gene TRBJ1-6, with D possibly being TRBD1 (5 bases). The CDR3 DNA follows: TGTGCCACCTCCGGGACGGAGAATTCACCCCTCCACTTT. Encoded protein: CATSGTENSPLHF. Using reference TRBV15 and TRBJ1-6 for the parts outside the CDR3, the full variable domain is DAMVIQNPRYQVTQFGKPVTLSCSQTLNHNVMYWYQQKSSQAPKLLFHYYDKDFNNEADTPDNFQSRRPNTSFCFLDIRSPGLGDTAMYLCATSGTENSPLHFGNGTRLTVT.